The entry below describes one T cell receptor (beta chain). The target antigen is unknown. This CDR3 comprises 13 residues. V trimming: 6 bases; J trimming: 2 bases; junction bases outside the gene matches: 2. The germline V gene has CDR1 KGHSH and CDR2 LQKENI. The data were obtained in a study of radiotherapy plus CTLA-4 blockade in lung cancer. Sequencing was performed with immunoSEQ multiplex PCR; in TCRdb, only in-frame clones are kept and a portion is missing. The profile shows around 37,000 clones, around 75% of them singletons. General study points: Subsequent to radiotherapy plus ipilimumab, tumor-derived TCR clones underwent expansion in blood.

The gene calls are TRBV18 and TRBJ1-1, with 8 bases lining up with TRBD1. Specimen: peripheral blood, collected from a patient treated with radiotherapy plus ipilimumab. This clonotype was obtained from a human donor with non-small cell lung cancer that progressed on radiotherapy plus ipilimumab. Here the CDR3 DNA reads TGTGCCAGCTCGGGACAGGCAAACACTGAAGCTTTCTTT. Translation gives CASSGQANTEAFF.